This is a list of T cell receptor beta chains from one sample in a study of blood T cell repertoires in COVID-19. TCRdb's copy holds only in-frame clones and misses some; the assay was immunoSEQ multiplex PCR. The table has 220,000 or so clones, 80% seen once. Sequencing was done on a sample of peripheral blood. The receptor set was obtained from a woman aged 70-85 years with acute or convalescent COVID-19. Each CDR3 is given with its conserved first and last residue. D genes are given only for firm matches. Clone size is not always given. Where it is, it says once, few, many or a class for expanded clones.

D gene | CDR3 length | J gene | V gene | clone size | CDR3 protein | CDR3 DNA
. | 15 | TRBJ2-5 | TRBV14 | once | CASSQGNVRGETQYF | TGTGCCAGCAGCCAAGGAAACGTGAGAGGGGAGACCCAGTACTTC
. | 14 | TRBJ1-5 | TRBV2 | . | CASSRGFGNQPQHF | TGTGCCAGCAGCAGGGGTTTTGGCAATCAGCCCCAGCATTTT
. | 15 | TRBJ2-3 | TRBV2 | . | CASTSGLTGTDTQYF | TGTGCCAGCACCTCCGGACTCACTGGCACAGATACGCAGTATTTT
TRBD1 | 15 | TRBJ2-2 | TRBV2 | once | CASRIMTGGAGELFF | TGTGCCAGCAGGATAATGACAGGGGGAGCCGGGGAGCTGTTTTTT
. | 14 | TRBJ2-5 | TRBV3-1/TRBV3-2 | . | CASSLRGFQETQYF | TGTGCCAGCAGCCTCCGGGGGTTCCAAGAGACCCAGTACTTC
. | 15 | TRBJ1-4 | TRBV5-1 | . | CASSLGGLSDEKLFF | TGCGCCAGCAGCTTGGGAGGGTTGAGTGATGAAAAACTGTTTTTT
TRBD2 | 16 | TRBJ2-3 | TRBV27 | . | CASSLLAEGPGDTQYF | TGTGCCAGCAGTCTCCTAGCGGAAGGGCCGGGAGATACGCAGTATTTT
TRBD2 | 15 | TRBJ2-1 | TRBV6-4 | . | CASSDSGLAGDEQFF | TGTGCCAGCAGTGACTCGGGACTAGCTGGCGATGAGCAGTTCTTC
. | 11 | TRBJ2-3 | TRBV12-3/TRBV12-4 | . | CASSSIDTQYF | TGTGCCAGCAGTTCCATAGATACGCAGTATTTT
TRBD2 | 14 | TRBJ2-7 | TRBV6-5 | . | CASSVPGLPSEQYF | TGTGCCAGCAGCGTCCCGGGACTACCCTCGGAGCAGTACTTC
. | 15 | TRBJ1-3 | TRBV9 | few | CASSVGAGSGNTIYF | TGTGCCAGCAGCGTAGGGGCCGGCTCTGGAAACACCATATATTTT
TRBD2 | 19 | TRBJ2-3 | TRBV24-1 | . | CATSDPGLRASGHTDTQYF | TGTGCCACCAGTGACCCTGGCCTGAGAGCTAGCGGACACACAGATACGCAGTATTTT
. | 13 | TRBJ1-6 | TRBV12-3/TRBV12-4 | . | CASSLREGSPLHF | TGTGCCAGCAGTCTCAGGGAGGGTTCACCCCTCCACTTT
TRBD1 | 14 | TRBJ2-7 | TRBV28 | . | CASSSVRGFYEQYF | TGTGCCAGCAGTTCAGTCAGGGGGTTCTACGAGCAGTACTTC
TRBD2 | 17 | TRBJ2-1 | TRBV4-2 | . | CASSATSLAGVWNEQFF | TGTGCCAGCAGCGCAACTTCACTAGCGGGAGTTTGGAATGAGCAGTTCTTC
. | 17 | TRBJ2-4 | TRBV5-4 | . | CASSTGSSNAGLNIQYF | TGTGCCAGCAGTACCGGGAGCTCTAATGCGGGATTAAACATTCAGTACTTC
TRBD2 | 15 | TRBJ2-2 | TRBV10-3 | few | CAIRGTSADTGELFF | TGTGCCATCAGGGGGACTAGCGCCGACACCGGGGAGCTGTTTTTT
TRBD1 | 13 | TRBJ2-7 | TRBV3-1/TRBV3-2 | . | CASSLRGTYEQYF | TGTGCCAGCAGCCTCAGGGGGACCTACGAGCAGTACTTC
TRBD1 | 16 | TRBJ1-5 | TRBV3-1/TRBV3-2 | . | CASSQGGRGIGQPQHF | TGTGCCAGCAGCCAAGGAGGCAGGGGGATAGGTCAGCCCCAGCATTTT
. | 14 | TRBJ1-4 | TRBV25-1 | . | CASSDTSTNEKLFF | TGTGCCAGCAGCGACACTTCAACTAATGAAAAACTGTTTTTT
. | 14 | TRBJ1-5 | TRBV25-1 | . | CASGSEDSNQPQHF | TGTGCCAGCGGGTCGGAGGATAGCAATCAGCCCCAGCATTTT
TRBD1 | 14 | TRBJ2-7 | TRBV9 | . | CASSVGTGAYEQYF | TGTGCCAGCAGCGTAGGGACAGGAGCCTACGAGCAGTACTTC
TRBD2 | 14 | TRBJ2-3 | TRBV24-1 | . | CATSPTSATDTQYF | TGTGCCACCAGTCCGACTAGCGCCACAGATACGCAGTATTTT
. | 14 | TRBJ1-6 | TRBV28 | large | CASTLQRAGSPLHF | TGTGCCAGCACCCTGCAGAGGGCCGGATCACCCCTCCACTTT
. | 13 | TRBJ2-7 | TRBV29-1 | . | CSVEEQGSYEQYF | TGCAGCGTTGAAGAACAGGGATCCTACGAGCAGTACTTC
TRBD2 | 14 | TRBJ2-7 | TRBV5-1 | once | CASSFTSGRIEQYF | TGCGCCAGCAGCTTTACTAGCGGGAGGATCGAGCAGTACTTC
TRBD2 | 16 | TRBJ2-7 | TRBV15 | . | CATSRTLTSGSPEQYF | TGTGCCACCAGCAGAACCCTGACTAGCGGGAGCCCGGAGCAGTACTTC
TRBD1 | 16 | TRBJ2-3 | TRBV9 | . | CASSSQTGKGEDTQYF | TGTGCCAGCAGCTCCCAGACAGGGAAGGGGGAAGATACGCAGTATTTT
TRBD2 | 17 | TRBJ2-7 | TRBV7-8 | . | CASSLIPRLALTYEQYF | TGTGCCAGCAGCTTGATCCCCCGACTAGCGTTAACCTACGAGCAGTACTTC
. | 13 | TRBJ1-5 | TRBV7-8 | once | CASSRDNNQPQHF | TGTGCCAGCAGCCGGGACAACAATCAGCCCCAGCATTTT
TRBD2 | 15 | TRBJ2-7 | TRBV13 | . | CASSLGLADSYEQYF | TGTGCCAGCAGCCTCGGACTAGCGGACTCCTACGAGCAGTACTTC
TRBD1 | 16 | TRBJ1-1 | TRBV7-2 | . | CASSRQTGPMNTEAFF | TGTGCCAGCAGCCGTCAGACAGGGCCCATGAACACTGAAGCTTTCTTT
TRBD2 | 16 | TRBJ2-3 | TRBV7-6 | once | CASSLGALAGTDTQYF | TGTGCCAGCAGCTTAGGAGCACTAGCGGGAACAGATACGCAGTATTTT
. | 11 | TRBJ1-3 | TRBV7-2 | . | CASSERNTIYF | TGTGCCAGCAGCGAGAGGAACACCATATATTTT
. | 13 | TRBJ2-1 | TRBV7-2 | once | CASSLTSLNEQFF | TGTGCCAGCAGCTTGACTAGTTTGAATGAGCAGTTCTTC
. | 14 | TRBJ2-7 | TRBV10-2 | . | CASSESSGGYEQYF | TGCGCCAGCAGTGAAAGTAGCGGAGGCTACGAGCAGTACTTC
. | 15 | TRBJ1-1 | TRBV28 | once | CASSYGRLMNTEAFF | TGTGCCAGCAGTTACGGGAGGTTAATGAACACTGAAGCTTTCTTT
. | 11 | TRBJ2-7 | TRBV2 | . | CASRGGMEQYF | TGTGCCAGCAGAGGAGGGATGGAGCAGTACTTC
. | 15 | TRBJ1-3 | TRBV30 | . | CAWSVTGVSGNTIYF | TGTGCCTGGAGTGTAACGGGGGTCTCTGGAAACACCATATATTTT
TRBD1 | 16 | TRBJ1-2 | TRBV7-6 | . | CASSLALGTGNYGYTF | TGTGCCAGCAGCTTAGCTCTGGGGACAGGCAACTATGGCTACACCTTC
TRBD2 | 18 | TRBJ2-5 | TRBV5-6 | few | CASSMRTSGIGRQETQYF | TGTGCCAGCAGTATGCGGACTAGCGGGATTGGGAGGCAAGAGACCCAGTACTTC
. | 16 | TRBJ1-5 | TRBV7-2 | . | CASSLIGGYSNQPQHF | TGTGCCAGCAGCTTAATAGGGGGTTATAGCAATCAGCCCCAGCATTTT
TRBD1 | 15 | TRBJ1-3 | TRBV5-1 | . | CASSSMTGAGNTIYF | TGCGCCAGCAGCTCGATGACAGGGGCTGGAAACACCATATATTTT